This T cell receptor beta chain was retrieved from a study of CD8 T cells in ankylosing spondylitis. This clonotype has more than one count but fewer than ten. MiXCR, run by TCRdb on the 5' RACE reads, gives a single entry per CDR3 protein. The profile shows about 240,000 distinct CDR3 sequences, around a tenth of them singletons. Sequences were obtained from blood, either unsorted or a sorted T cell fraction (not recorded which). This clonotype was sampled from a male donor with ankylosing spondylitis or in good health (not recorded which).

The CDR3 loop is CSARPGTGDLEQFF. CDR3 sequence (DNA): TGCAGTGCTAGGCCGGGGACAGGGGATTTAGAGCAGTTCTTC. This chain links TRBV20-1 with TRBJ2-1; TRBD1 agrees at 10 bases. CDR3 length: 14 residues. CDR1 and CDR2 from the germline V gene are DFQATT and SNEGSKA (reference sequence). V shed 3 bases and J 10 bases; nucleotides not matched to a gene: 9.